The text below deals with one T cell receptor beta chain. These data belong to a study of blood T cell repertoires in COVID-19. Clones were read by immunoSEQ multiplex PCR, and TCRdb kept only the in-frame ones, dropping some. Counted here are about 69,000 clones, around 89% occurring once; the ten biggest clones make up about 5%. Germline CDR1 and CDR2: LNHDA and SQIVND (reference sequence). This CDR3 has 14 amino acids. The trim removed 9 bases at V and 2 bases at J, leaving 7 bases unmatched. The receptor comes from a middle-aged man with acute or convalescent COVID-19. The V call is TRBV19, the J call TRBJ1-5; 7 positions agree with TRBD1. Sequences were obtained from peripheral blood. The CDR3 DNA is TGTGCCAGCAAAATCACAGGGGGCAATCAGCCCCAGCATTTT. This sequence encodes CASKITGGNQPQHF.